The 21 T cell receptor beta chains below all came from one sample that was sequenced in a study of T cell changes during pregnancy in multiple sclerosis. Clones were read by immunoSEQ multiplex PCR, and TCRdb kept only the in-frame ones, dropping some. Of over 90,000 clones listed, approximately 89% are singletons. Sequencing was performed on peripheral blood, taken before pregnancy. The receptors come from a female donor with multiple sclerosis, enrolled in a pregnancy study.

The chain joins TRBV18 to TRBJ1-6, with D tentatively TRBD1 (6 bases). Between the trimmed V and J ends, which lost 3 bases and 6 bases, there was a span of 21 bases. CDR1 is KGHSH, CDR2 LQKENI, per germline. This CDR3 region has 18 residues. This CDR3 is CASSPMNSGTPTNSPLHF. CDR3 sequence (DNA): TGTGCCAGCTCACCGATGAACTCCGGGACACCTACTAATTCACCCCTCCACTTT.

The chain links TRBV18 to TRBJ1-5; 8 bases are a match to TRBD1. In germline, CDR1 is KGHSH, CDR2 LQKENI. The V gene end was trimmed by 3 bases and the J gene end by 7 bases; junction bases not matched to a gene: 8. This CDR3 is built from 15 residues. The CDR3 DNA sequence: TGTGCCAGCTCACCCCAGGACAGGGTGAGACAGCCCCAGCATTTT. This gives the protein CASSPQDRVRQPQHF.

V usage is TRBV7-9 and J usage is TRBJ1-4; 7 nucleotides align to TRBD1. Germline V gene lookup returns CDR1 SEHNR and CDR2 FQNEAQ (reference sequence). The CDR3 consists of 15 residues. The ends lost 1 base at V and 6 bases at J; junction bases unmatched: 5. The CDR3 loop reads CASSLGGGSHEKLFF. The CDR3 DNA sequence: TGTGCCAGCAGCTTAGGAGGGGGCAGCCATGAAAAACTGTTTTTT.

The rearrangement joins TRBV7-3 to TRBJ2-2; D is undetermined. Germline-derived CDR1 and CDR2 are SGHTA and FQGTGA. The CDR3 is 13 amino acids. V shed 5 bases and J shed 6 bases, with 10 bases lying between them. The CDR3 nucleotides are TGTGCCAGCAGCCCGCGACTGTCCGGGGAGCTGTTTTTT. Protein sequence: CASSPRLSGELFF.

V usage is TRBV5-1 and J usage is TRBJ1-1; 7 bases agree with TRBD1. J gave up 4 bases and V 4 bases, and 7 bases lay outside the gene matches. This CDR3 comprises 14 residues. In germline, CDR1 is SGHRS, CDR2 YFSETQ. CDR3 DNA: TGCGCCAGCAGCGCTCAAACAGGGGTCACTGAAGCTTTCTTT. Its translation is CASSAQTGVTEAFF.

V and J are TRBV30 and TRBJ2-5, with a tentative D call TRBD2 (6 bases). The germline gives CDR1 GTSNPN, CDR2 SVGIG (reference sequence). V was clipped by 0 bases and J by 3 bases, with 20 bases between them. CDR3 length equals 17 residues. The CDR3 loop reads CAWSVGLVNSGKETQYF. In nucleotides, the CDR3 is TGTGCCTGGAGTGTCGGCTTAGTGAATAGCGGAAAAGAGACCCAGTACTTC.

This chain joins TRBV5-8 and TRBJ2-7; D ambiguous. The CDR3 loop spans 11 amino acids. The germline CDR1 and CDR2 sequences are SGHTS and YDEGEE. V dropped 1 base and J dropped 5 bases, with 4 bases sitting between them. This CDR3 is CASSLLNEQYF. The CDR3, as DNA: TGTGCCAGCAGCTTGTTAAACGAGCAGTACTTC.

This chain uses TRBV29-1 with TRBJ1-2, with TRBD1 matching 7 bases. Trimming cost V 2 bases and J 6 bases; bases outside gene matches: 3. Germline V CDR1 and CDR2: SQVTM, ANQGSEA. The length of the CDR3 is 12 residues. CDR3 sequence (DNA): TGCAGCGTTGAATTGGGGACAGATGGCTACACCTTC. Translating gives CSVELGTDGYTF.

This clone was observed once. The chain recombines TRBV6-1 with TRBJ1-2, with D perhaps matching TRBD1 (5 bases). Germline CDR1 is MNHNS and CDR2 is SASEGT. V shed 9 bases and J shed 5 bases, with 19 bases lying between them. The CDR3 covers 14 residues. This CDR3 reads CASFSAGQSYGYTF. The CDR3 bases are TGTGCCAGTTTCTCCGCGGGGCAGTCTTATGGCTACACCTTC.

This clone was seen only once. The J gene is TRBJ2-3, the V gene TRBV19, with 9 bases aligning to TRBD1. The CDR3 runs to 13 residues. Germline lookup yields CDR1 LNHDA and CDR2 SQIVND (reference sequence). After removal of 4 bases from V and 4 bases from J, the junction contained 0 bases not matched to a gene. CDR3 protein: CASSRDRADTQYF. DNA of the CDR3: TGTGCCAGTAGTAGGGACAGGGCAGATACGCAGTATTTT.

The chain combines TRBV2 with TRBJ2-1, with 7 bases fitting TRBD2. Germline CDR1 SNHLY, CDR2 FYNNEI. This CDR3 spans 13 amino acids. With V trimmed by 6 bases and J by 4 bases, 3 bases remained unmatched. The CDR3, as DNA: TGTGCCAGCAGCGGGGAGGGGTACAATGAGCAGTTCTTC. Residues: CASSGEGYNEQFF. The variable domain in full, completed from reference TRBV2 and TRBJ2-1, reads EPEVTQTPSHQVTQMGQEVILRCVPISNHLYFYWYRQILGQKVEFLVSFYNNEISEKSEIFDDQFSVERPDGSNFTLKIRSTKLEDSAMYFCASSGEGYNEQFFGPGTRLTVL.

This rearrangement joins TRBV4-2 to TRBJ2-1; 9 bases match TRBD2. There are 16 residues in the CDR3. The junction had 7 bases not matched to a gene; V was cut back by 0 bases and J by 7 bases. Per the germline V gene, CDR1 is LGHNA and CDR2 is YNFKEQ. CDR3 nucleotides: TGTGCCAGCAGCCAAGAAGGCGGGGGGGCTCATAATGAGCAGTTCTTC. This gives the protein CASSQEGGGAHNEQFF.

The J gene is TRBJ1-2, the V gene TRBV6-1; no reliable D call. V was cut by 0 bases and J by 4 bases, with 12 bases left in between. Germline V gene data show CDR1 as MNHNS and CDR2 as SASEGT. This CDR3 region has 15 residues. The CDR3 bases are TGTGCCAGCAGTGAAGCGCGGGCCGTCGGCTATGGCTACACCTTC. Amino acids: CASSEARAVGYGYTF.

The genes are TRBV5-1 and TRBJ2-5, with 7 positions matching TRBD1. The V and J ends lost 3 bases and 5 bases, in that order; junction bases with no gene match: 10. The CDR3 loop spans 15 amino acids. Germline V gene sequence: CDR1 SGHRS, CDR2 YFSETQ. CDR3: CASSSLTGVAETQYF. The DNA for the CDR3 is TGCGCCAGCAGCTCGTTAACAGGGGTAGCGGAGACCCAGTACTTC.

This chain joins TRBV6-4 and TRBJ2-3; 7 bases agree with TRBD1. The CDR3 runs 13 residues. With 2 bases clipped from V and 9 bases from J, the junction kept 5 bases outside the gene matches. In germline, CDR1 is MRHNA, CDR2 SNTAGT. In DNA, the CDR3 is TGTGCCAGCAGTGACACGACAGGGACGACGCAGTATTTT. Protein product: CASSDTTGTTQYF.

In its sample, this clone was seen once. The V gene is TRBV10-3, the J gene TRBJ2-1, with D tentatively TRBD2 (7 bases). V was pared by 9 bases and J by 7 bases, with 16 bases between. Looked up from germline, CDR1 is ENHRY and CDR2 is SYGVKD. The CDR3 covers 13 residues. CDR3 DNA: TGTGCCATAAAGGGGGAGGGCCAGAATGAGCAGTTCTTC. Encoded protein: CAIKGEGQNEQFF.

The chain is built from TRBV27 and TRBJ1-1; TRBD1 agrees at 9 bases. CDR1 is MNHEY, CDR2 SMNVEV, per germline (reference sequence). This CDR3 has 13 residues. Trimming cost V 4 bases and J 7 bases; bases outside gene matches: 4. The CDR3 DNA reads as TGTGCCAGCAGTTCGACGGACAGGGGTGAAGCTTTCTTT. Encoded protein: CASSSTDRGEAFF.

V is TRBV2 and J is TRBJ1-2, with 9 bases that match TRBD1. The junction had 9 bases not matched to a gene; V was cut back by 6 bases and J by 4 bases. The CDR3 covers 15 residues. CDR1 SNHLY and CDR2 FYNNEI come from the germline V gene. CDR3 coding DNA: TGTGCCAGCAGGGAAACAGGGGGCGTTGGCTATGGCTACACCTTC. It yields the protein CASRETGGVGYGYTF.

The chain couples TRBV4-1 to TRBJ2-5, with a possible D match to TRBD1 (5 bases). The CDR3 totals 12 residues. Trimming pared 0 bases from V and 9 bases from J, leaving 8 bases between. Per germline, CDR1 MGHRA and CDR2 YSYEKL. The DNA for the CDR3 is TGCGCCAGCAGCCAAGAGGGGCAGTCCCAGTACTTC. It encodes CASSQEGQSQYF.

CDR3 in amino acids: CASSLGRSYTQYF. In DNA form, the CDR3 reads TGTGCCAGCAGCTTAGGGAGGTCGTATACGCAGTATTTT. V and J are TRBV11-3 and TRBJ2-3, with D possibly TRBD2 on 5 matching bases. The CDR3 is 13 amino acids. Germline V gene sequence: CDR1 SGHNT, CDR2 YENEEA. V gave up 1 base and J gave up 7 bases, with 9 bases separating them.

The chain links TRBV19 to TRBJ1-5; the D is unclear. Per germline, CDR1 LNHDA and CDR2 SQIVND (reference sequence). The CDR3 length is 17 residues. Trimming left V 2 bases short and J 2 bases short, with 16 bases between. CDR3 in amino acids: CASSIRSGSEGNQPQHF. For the CDR3, the DNA is TGTGCCAGTAGTATACGGTCGGGTTCTGAGGGCAATCAGCCCCAGCATTTT.